The rows below give T cell receptor beta chains drawn from one sample of a study of blood T cells in healthy people across ages. MiXCR, applied by TCRdb to the 5' RACE reads, yields one record per CDR3 protein. The sample has about 1,500,000 distinct CDR3 sequences, around two fifths seen once; the top ten hold roughly 8.2%. What was sequenced was blood. All receptors derive from a woman between 18 and 29 years old in good health. Both conserved end residues are part of each CDR3. D genes are given only for firm matches. Clone size is stated in some rows and not others, as once, few, many or a class when expanded.

D	J	length	V	size	CDR3	DNA
TRBD2	TRBJ2-4	15	TRBV25-1	NA	CASSDGLAVGNIQYF	TGTGCCAGCAGTGACGGCCTAGCGGTAGGAAACATTCAGTACTTC
TRBD1	TRBJ2-7	12	TRBV29-1	NA	CSVEGQGCEQYF	TGCAGCGTTGAAGGACAGGGCTGCGAGCAGTACTTC
NA	TRBJ1-2	12	TRBV12-3/TRBV12-4	once	CASTNQGVGYTF	TGTGCCAGCACCAACCAGGGTGTTGGCTACACCTTC
NA	TRBJ1-4	13	TRBV21-1	NA	CASSKDQDEKLFF	TGTGCCAGCAGCAAAGACCAGGATGAAAAACTGTTTTTT
TRBD1	TRBJ2-4	13	TRBV7-2	NA	CASSLRGQRVQYF	TGTGCCAGCAGCTTACGGGGACAGCGCGTTCAGTACTTC
NA	TRBJ2-4	18	TRBV7-2	few	CASSLRSEDFLAKNIQYF	TGTGCCAGCAGCTTAAGGTCGGAGGACTTCCTAGCCAAAAACATTCAGTACTTC
TRBD2	TRBJ2-7	13	TRBV7-9	few	CASSLGTSTEQYF	TGTGCCAGCAGCTTAGGGACTAGCACCGAGCAGTACTTC
TRBD1	TRBJ1-2	15	TRBV6-6	NA	CASSYSAGGADGYTF	TGTGCCAGCAGCTACAGCGCAGGGGGCGCGGATGGCTACACCTTC
NA	TRBJ1-4	13	TRBV4-1	NA	CASSPARNEKLFF	TGCGCCAGCAGCCCGGCCAGGAATGAAAAACTGTTTTTT
TRBD2	TRBJ2-1	19	TRBV7-2	few	CASSLGALAGVNSYNEQFF	TGTGCCAGCAGCTTAGGTGCGCTAGCGGGAGTCAACTCCTACAATGAGCAGTTCTTC
TRBD1	TRBJ2-7	17	TRBV5-1	NA	CASSTSFTGTGAYEQYF	TGCGCCAGCAGCACCTCTTTTACCGGGACAGGGGCCTACGAGCAGTACTTC
NA	TRBJ2-3	14	TRBV20-1	NA	CSAREGEGADTQYF	TGCAGTGCTAGGGAGGGGGAGGGGGCAGATACGCAGTATTTT
TRBD1	TRBJ2-2	15	TRBV2	few	CASSVGQGWTGELFF	TGTGCCAGCAGTGTGGGACAGGGATGGACCGGGGAGCTGTTTTTT
NA	TRBJ2-1	17	TRBV2	few	CASSDRVAVNQYNEQFF	TGTGCCAGCAGTGATAGGGTAGCGGTTAACCAGTACAATGAGCAGTTCTTC
NA	TRBJ2-5	14	TRBV20-1	once	CSARIGAGKETQYF	TGCAGTGCTAGAATAGGGGCAGGGAAGGAGACCCAGTACTTC
NA	TRBJ1-2	15	TRBV29-1	NA	CSVEFSGVESHGYTF	TGCAGCGTTGAGTTTAGCGGGGTCGAGAGCCATGGCTACACCTTC
TRBD2	TRBJ2-3	15	TRBV2	once	CASLPSVAGVDTQYF	TGTGCCAGCCTCCCCTCGGTAGCGGGGGTGGATACGCAGTATTTT
TRBD2	TRBJ2-7	13	TRBV12-3/TRBV12-4	many	CASSPGLSYEQYF	TGTGCCAGCAGCCCGGGACTATCCTACGAGCAGTACTTC
TRBD1	TRBJ2-1	15	TRBV12-5	few	CASGLGRTGRNEQFF	TGTGCTAGTGGTTTGGGGCGGACAGGGAGAAATGAGCAGTTCTTC
NA	TRBJ1-2	12	TRBV28	NA	CASNDGTYGYTF	TGTGCCAGCAACGACGGAACCTATGGCTACACCTTC
TRBD1	TRBJ2-5	13	TRBV9	NA	CASGQGAGNEQYF	TGTGCCAGCGGACAGGGGGCAGGCAATGAGCAGTACTTC
TRBD2	TRBJ2-3	16	TRBV10-3	few	CAISELAGGSTDTQYF	TGTGCCATCAGTGAGTTAGCGGGAGGAAGCACAGATACGCAGTATTTT
NA	TRBJ2-3	16	TRBV4-1	NA	CASSQVHGVSTDTQYF	TGCGCCAGCAGCCAAGTTCACGGGGTGAGCACAGATACGCAGTATTTT
NA	TRBJ1-2	12	TRBV12-3/TRBV12-4	NA	CASTNPGSGYTF	TGTGCCAGCACCAACCCCGGCTCCGGCTACACCTTC
NA	TRBJ1-2	13	TRBV27	many	CASSFEGNYGYTF	TGTGCCAGCAGTTTCGAAGGGAACTATGGCTACACCTTC
NA	TRBJ1-1	13	TRBV29-1	NA	CSVDWGGGTEAFF	TGCAGCGTTGATTGGGGTGGCGGCACTGAAGCTTTCTTT
NA	TRBJ2-3	12	TRBV7-9	NA	CASSSRLDTQYF	TGTGCCAGCAGCTCTAGACTAGACACGCAGTATTTT
TRBD1	TRBJ2-5	14	TRBV10-3	NA	CAISEARTGETQYF	TGTGCCATCAGTGAGGCGCGGACAGGAGAGACCCAGTACTTC
TRBD2	TRBJ2-5	15	TRBV10-3	many	CAISRLAGDQETQYF	TGTGCCATCAGCCGACTAGCGGGGGACCAAGAGACCCAGTACTTC
NA	TRBJ2-5	13	TRBV10-3	NA	CAISEHGIYGQYF	TGTGCCATCAGTGAACACGGAATCTACGGGCAGTACTTC
NA	TRBJ2-1	12	TRBV9	NA	CASSVERAEQFF	TGTGCCAGCAGCGTAGAGAGAGCCGAGCAGTTCTTC
NA	TRBJ1-1	13	TRBV12-3/TRBV12-4	NA	CASSPLGATEAFF	TGTGCCAGCAGCCCCCTAGGGGCCACTGAAGCTTTCTTT
NA	TRBJ2-7	11	TRBV20-1	NA	CSARGDNEQYF	TGCAGTGCTAGAGGAGACAATGAGCAGTACTTC
TRBD2	TRBJ2-1	15	TRBV25-1	few	CASSVGTSGHNEQFF	TGTGCCAGCAGTGTAGGGACTAGCGGCCACAATGAGCAGTTCTTC
NA	TRBJ2-1	15	TRBV7-2	NA	CASSLLSDGYNEQFF	TGTGCCAGCAGCTTATTGTCAGACGGATACAATGAGCAGTTCTTC
NA	TRBJ2-5	15	TRBV5-1	few	CASSLAIGGAETQYF	TGCGCCAGCAGCTTGGCTATAGGAGGGGCGGAGACCCAGTACTTC
TRBD1	TRBJ2-3	15	TRBV29-1	NA	CSVAGTGRGTDTQYF	TGCAGCGTCGCCGGGACAGGGAGAGGAACAGATACGCAGTATTTT
NA	TRBJ1-5	15	TRBV6-1	NA	CASSEEGRSTGPQHF	TGTGCCAGCAGTGAAGAAGGCAGATCCACAGGGCCCCAGCATTTT
NA	TRBJ2-1	13	TRBV7-3	NA	CASSQSRLDEQFF	TGTGCCAGCAGCCAATCTAGGCTCGATGAGCAGTTCTTC